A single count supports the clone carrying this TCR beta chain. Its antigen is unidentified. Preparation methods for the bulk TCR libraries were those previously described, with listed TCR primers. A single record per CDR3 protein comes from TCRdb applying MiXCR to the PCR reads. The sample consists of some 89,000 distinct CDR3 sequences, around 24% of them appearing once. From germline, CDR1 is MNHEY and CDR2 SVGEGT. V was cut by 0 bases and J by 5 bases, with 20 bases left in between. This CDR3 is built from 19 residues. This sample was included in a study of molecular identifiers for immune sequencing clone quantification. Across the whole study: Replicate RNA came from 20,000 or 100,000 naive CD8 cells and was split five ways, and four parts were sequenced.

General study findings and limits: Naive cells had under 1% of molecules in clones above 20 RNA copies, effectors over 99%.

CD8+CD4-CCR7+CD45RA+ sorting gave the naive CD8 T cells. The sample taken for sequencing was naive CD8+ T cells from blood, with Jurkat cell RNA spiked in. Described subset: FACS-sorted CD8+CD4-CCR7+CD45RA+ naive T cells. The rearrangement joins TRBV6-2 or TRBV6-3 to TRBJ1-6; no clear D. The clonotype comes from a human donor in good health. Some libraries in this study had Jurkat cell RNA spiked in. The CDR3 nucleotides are TGTGCCAGCAGTTACTCGAGTAAGAGGAAGACTCTCAATAATTCACCCCTCCACTTT. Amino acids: CASSYSSKRKTLNNSPLHF.